A single sample gave rise to the 16 T cell receptor beta chains below, sequenced in a study of OX40 agonist ivuxolimab in advanced cancers. Produced via immunoSEQ multiplex PCR; TCRdb's table is partial and in-frame only. The sample yields 60,000 to 75,000 clones, about 89% seen once. Source: CD4+ or CD8+ T cells sorted from blood, taken in a trial of the OX40 agonist ivuxolimab. The receptors stem from an adult with an advanced solid tumor such as melanoma, head and neck, liver or kidney cancer.

This clone was detected only a few times. The V and J genes are TRBV5-1 and TRBJ2-6; a weak D match, TRBD2 (5 bases). The germline V and J ends were trimmed by 4 bases and 2 bases, with 13 bases remaining between them. This CDR3 has 16 residues. Germline CDR1 reads SGHRS; CDR2 reads YFSETQ. The CDR3 protein is CASSVDSTPGANVLTF. CDR3 coding DNA: TGCGCCAGCAGCGTGGACTCAACCCCTGGGGCCAACGTCCTGACTTTC.

V usage is TRBV18 and J usage is TRBJ1-1; maybe TRBD1 (6 bases). V lost 1 base, J lost 4 bases, and 10 bases lay in between. Germline loops: CDR1 KGHSH, CDR2 LQKENI. The CDR3 loop spans 14 amino acids. DNA of the CDR3: TGTGCCAGCTCACCACTTCCCAGGGGCACTGAAGCTTTCTTT. It encodes CASSPLPRGTEAFF.

The chain has TRBV27 and TRBJ2-1; TRBD2 aligns across 7 bases. CDR3 length: 16 residues. CDR1 and CDR2 (germline): MNHEY, SMNVEV (reference sequence). Unmatched junction bases numbered 8, after V lost 2 bases and J lost 4 bases. CDR3 residues: CASSLGGLPPYNEQFF. In nucleotides, the CDR3 is TGTGCCAGCAGTTTAGGGGGACTACCTCCTTACAATGAGCAGTTCTTC.

The V and J genes are TRBV5-1 and TRBJ1-5; unclear D gene. The CDR3 length is 14 residues. Germline V gene sequence: CDR1 SGHRS, CDR2 YFSETQ. Trimming removed 5 bases at V and 0 bases at J, with 9 bases between. The CDR3 DNA sequence: TGCGCCAGCAGTGAAGGTCATAGCAATCAGCCCCAGCATTTT. This translates into CASSEGHSNQPQHF.

This clone was seen only once. This chain connects TRBV15 to TRBJ1-1; D gene uncertain. This CDR3 spans 14 amino acids. Trimming shortened V by 0 bases and J by 3 bases, and 8 bases separated the two germline ends. CDR1 is LNHNV, CDR2 YYDKDF, per germline (reference sequence). In DNA, the CDR3 is TGTGCCACCAGCAGAGAAAGCAGGTACACTGAAGCTTTCTTT. This codes for CATSRESRYTEAFF. The variable domain in full, completed from reference TRBV15 and TRBJ1-1, reads DAMVIQNPRYQVTQFGKPVTLSCSQTLNHNVMYWYQQKSSQAPKLLFHYYDKDFNNEADTPDNFQSRRPNTSFCFLDIRSPGLGDTAMYLCATSRESRYTEAFFGQGTRLTVV.

The chain recombines TRBV6-1 with TRBJ1-6; 10 bases are shared with TRBD1. CDR3 length: 14 residues. Unmatched junction bases numbered 2, after V lost 3 bases and J lost 9 bases. Germline CDR1 reads MNHNS; CDR2 reads SASEGT. This CDR3 is CASSETGGGSPLHF. In DNA, the CDR3 is TGTGCCAGCAGTGAGACAGGGGGCGGTTCACCCCTCCACTTT.

This chain uses TRBV6-7 with TRBJ2-7, with 7 nucleotides matching TRBD1. TRBV6-7 is marked as an open reading frame, function uncertain. J was trimmed by 4 bases and V by 5 bases; bases with no gene match: 11. The CDR3 runs to 15 residues. This CDR3 is CASSHTGVGHYEQYF. In DNA, the CDR3 is TGTGCCAGCAGTCACACAGGGGTTGGCCATTACGAGCAGTACTTC.

This clone was detected only once. The rearrangement uses TRBV5-4 and TRBJ2-2, with D possibly being TRBD1 (6 bases). The CDR3 loop spans 14 amino acids. V lost 4 bases, J lost 1 base, and 8 bases lay in between. Germline V gives CDR1 SGHNT, CDR2 YYREEE (reference sequence). CDR3 nucleotide sequence: TGTGCCAGCAGCCGAGGGGGGAACACCGGGGAGCTGTTTTTT. Translated, it gives CASSRGGNTGELFF.

This sequence joins TRBV6-5 and TRBJ1-3; D gene uncertain. The CDR3 has 13 amino acids. Germline-derived CDR1 and CDR2 are MNHEY and SVGAGI. Trimming removed 4 bases from V and 4 bases from J, with 8 bases in between. In nucleotides, the CDR3 is TGTGCCAGCAGTTTTGGGGTCGGAAACACCATATATTTT. Translation: CASSFGVGNTIYF.

The chain links TRBV30 to TRBJ1-4, with D uncertain. CDR1 and CDR2 from the germline V gene are GTSNPN and SVGIG (reference sequence). V lost 4 bases and J 7 bases, leaving 10 bases between the germline ends. The CDR3 covers 12 residues. The CDR3 loop is CAWTEKREKLFF. Written as DNA, the CDR3 is TGTGCCTGGACCGAGAAGCGTGAAAAACTGTTTTTT.

This chain connects TRBV19 to TRBJ2-7; D is possibly TRBD2 (5 bases). Between the trimmed V and J ends, which lost 4 bases and 2 bases, there was a span of 12 bases. From germline, CDR1 is LNHDA and CDR2 SQIVND (reference sequence). The CDR3 loop spans 14 amino acids. The CDR3 sequence is CASSKNGLTYEQYF. The CDR3 bases are TGTGCCAGTAGTAAAAATGGACTTACCTACGAGCAGTACTTC. The entire variable domain, with the rest obtained from reference TRBV19 and TRBJ2-7, is as follows: DGGITQSPKYLFRKEGQNVTLSCEQNLNHDAMYWYRQDPGQGLRLIYYSQIVNDFQKGDIAEGYSVSREKKESFPLTVTSAQKNPTAFYLCASSKNGLTYEQYFGPGTRLTVT.

This clone was detected only once. CDR3 DNA sequence: TGTGCCATCAGTAAGACAGGGTACAATCAGCCCCAGCATTTT. It is translated as CAISKTGYNQPQHF. V is TRBV10-3 and J is TRBJ1-5, with 7 bases matching TRBD1. V dropped 5 bases and J dropped 3; count of bases not matched to a gene: 4. The CDR3 has 14 amino acids. Germline V lookup: CDR1 ENHRY, CDR2 SYGVKD.

V usage is TRBV6-6 and J usage is TRBJ1-4; 7 bases align to TRBD1. The CDR3 runs to 15 residues. Looked up from germline, CDR1 is MNHNY and CDR2 is SVGAGI (reference sequence). With 5 bases clipped from V and 4 bases from J, the junction kept 7 bases outside the gene matches. In DNA, the CDR3 is TGTGCCAGCAGTCCAGGACAGGAGGTTAATGAAAAACTGTTTTTT. Its translation: CASSPGQEVNEKLFF.

In this sample, this clone turned up a few times. At one end, the junction sequence differs from germline, possibly due to a read error. The chain links TRBV20-1 to TRBJ1-1; tentatively, D is TRBD1 (5 bases). CDR1 and CDR2 from the germline V gene are DFQATT and SNEGSKA (reference sequence). This CDR3 contains 11 residues. The chain's CDR3 is CSARINSGTPF. The CDR3 DNA reads TGCAGTGCTAGGATAAATTCCGGGACGCCGTTT.

V and J are TRBV4-1 and TRBJ2-7; no definite D call. The CDR3 consists of 13 residues. The germline V gene has CDR1 MGHRA and CDR2 YSYEKL. V shed 1 base and J shed 0 bases, with 4 bases lying between them. The CDR3 region has the DNA TGCGCCAGCAGCCAAGTCTCCTCCTACGAGCAGTACTTC. This gives the protein CASSQVSSYEQYF.

This rearrangement joins TRBV5-1 to TRBJ2-1; possibly TRBD1 for D (5 bases). The length of the CDR3 is 17 residues. Germline-derived CDR1 and CDR2 are SGHRS and YFSETQ. Trimming shortened V by 2 bases and J by 0 bases, and 15 bases separated the two germline ends. CDR3 sequence (DNA): TGCGCCAGCAGCTTAGACGACAGATCCAGCTCCTACAATGAGCAGTTCTTC. Its translation is CASSLDDRSSSYNEQFF.